Listed below are T cell receptor beta chains from one sample, sequenced in a study of breast tumors, draining lymph nodes, adjacent tissues. TCRdb analysed the multiplex PCR reads with MiXCR anew, one entry per CDR3 protein. Found here are approximately 230,000 distinct CDR3 sequences, 34% of them singletons; the top ten hold 3.6%. The sequencing sample was made of axillary lymph node tissue. These receptors were taken from a female donor with breast cancer. Some clones in this sample may be carry-over from other donors' samples. Each CDR3 is given with its conserved first and last residue. Fields, in order: clone size, V gene, CDR3 length, D gene, J gene, CDR3 DNA, CDR3 protein. A D gene is named only where the DNA matches it firmly. A clone size is listed for some rows: how often the clone was seen (once, few, many), or a class if it is expanded.

many,TRBV11-2,15,-,TRBJ1-6,TGTGCCAGCAGCTTCGGGCAGGGGTATAATTCACCCCTCCACTTT,CASSFGQGYNSPLHF
many,TRBV12-3/TRBV12-4,16,TRBD2,TRBJ2-5,TGTGCCAGCAGATCAGCGGGGGGTGCCCCGCAAGAGACCCAGTACTTC,CASRSAGGAPQETQYF
few,TRBV6-5,14,-,TRBJ1-2,TGTGCCGTCAACCCGGGTGCGCTACGGGATGGCTACACCTTC,CAVNPGALRDGYTF
many,TRBV6-1,14,-,TRBJ2-3,TGTGCCAGCAGTAATACAGGGAGGGCCGATACGCAGTATTTT,CASSNTGRADTQYF
many,TRBV2,14,-,TRBJ2-7,TGTGCCAGCAGTGAGTCACCGAGGAGAGACGAGCAGTACTTC,CASSESPRRDEQYF
-,TRBV20-1,13,-,TRBJ1-6,TGCAGTGCGGAACGTGGCGGGAGTTCACCCCTCCACTTT,CSAERGGSSPLHF
once,TRBV29-1,10,-,TRBJ1-2,TGCAGCGTTGAAGATCGGGGCTACACCTTC,CSVEDRGYTF
-,TRBV19,15,TRBD1,TRBJ2-3,TGTGCCAGTAGGCTGGGACAGGGAGGTTACAATGAGCAGTATTTT,CASRLGQGGYNEQYF
many,TRBV20-1,16,TRBD2,TRBJ2-5,TGCAGTGCTAATGGGTTGCTAGCGGGGGGGCTGGAGACCCAGTACTTC,CSANGLLAGGLETQYF
many,TRBV12-3/TRBV12-4,17,TRBD1,TRBJ1-5,TGTGCCAGCAGTGGAAGGGACAGGAGGTCGGGCAATCAGCCCCAGCATTTT,CASSGRDRRSGNQPQHF
-,TRBV9,15,TRBD1,TRBJ2-5,TGTGCCAGCAGCGTAGAAGGGACAGTAAAAGAGACCCAGTACTTC,CASSVEGTVKETQYF
many,TRBV20-1,11,-,TRBJ1-4,TGCAGTGCATTTGACAGCCAGAAACTGTTTTTT,CSAFDSQKLFF
many,TRBV12-5,13,-,TRBJ1-5,TGTGCTAGTGGATATTATAGCAATCAGCCCCAGCATTTT,CASGYYSNQPQHF
-,TRBV7-2,15,TRBD1,TRBJ1-5,TGTGCCAGCACCGACGGGACAGGGGGCTGTCAGCCCCAGCATTTT,CASTDGTGGCQPQHF
many,TRBV12-3/TRBV12-4,19,TRBD2,TRBJ2-1,TGTGCCAGCAGTTTAGTTTCTCTTGTCGGCGGGAGGGCCGACAATGAGCAGTTCTTC,CASSLVSLVGGRADNEQFF
-,TRBV29-1,13,-,TRBJ1-1,TGCAGCGTTGTTAGCAGGATAAACACTGAAGCTTTCTTT,CSVVSRINTEAFF
-,TRBV7-2,17,-,TRBJ2-3,TGTGCCAGCAGCTTAAAAGGGAGGGGGCAGGGCCCAGATACGCAGTATTTT,CASSLKGRGQGPDTQYF
-,TRBV4-1,15,-,TRBJ1-2,TGCGCCAGCAGCCAAGTCCCCAGGGTGGGAGATGGCTACACCTTC,CASSQVPRVGDGYTF
many,TRBV20-1,16,-,TRBJ1-6,TGCAGTGCTAGAGATCCCAGGACTTCTGATAATTCACCCCTCCACTTT,CSARDPRTSDNSPLHF
many,TRBV2,13,-,TRBJ1-2,TGTGCCAGCAGTGGGAGGGAGGTCGTTGGCTACACCTTC,CASSGREVVGYTF
few,TRBV11-2,14,-,TRBJ1-1,TGTGCCAGCAGCCCCAGGGCTAAGAACACTGAAGCTTTCTTT,CASSPRAKNTEAFF
-,TRBV20-1,12,TRBD1,TRBJ1-1,TGCAGTGCTCCGGGACAGGGGACTGAAGCTTTCTTT,CSAPGQGTEAFF
many,TRBV7-9,17,TRBD1,TRBJ2-3,TGTGCCAGCAGCTTGCGTCGACAGGGCCCTCCCACAGATACGCAGTATTTT,CASSLRRQGPPTDTQYF
-,TRBV2,16,TRBD1,TRBJ2-5,TGTGCCAGCAGACCGGGACAGGGTGCGGACCAAGAGACCCAGTACTTC,CASRPGQGADQETQYF
many,TRBV20-1,15,-,TRBJ2-7,TGCAGTGCTTTTCAAGTGCTGACGGGATCCTACGAGCAGTACTTC,CSAFQVLTGSYEQYF
-,TRBV18,16,-,TRBJ1-3,TGTGCCAGCTCACCCCCGGGGGGGGTCTCTGGAAACACCATATATTTT,CASSPPGGVSGNTIYF
few,TRBV15,17,TRBD1,TRBJ2-7,TGTGCCACCAGCAGTGAAACCGCGACAGGGGTGGGTAACGAGCAGTACTTC,CATSSETATGVGNEQYF
many,TRBV20-1,14,-,TRBJ2-7,TGCAGTGCTAGAGATTCGGGGTACAGCTACGAGCAGTACTTC,CSARDSGYSYEQYF
-,TRBV12-3/TRBV12-4,10,-,TRBJ1-5,TGTGCCAGCAGGGTAGGGCCCCAGCATTTT,CASRVGPQHF
many,TRBV24-1,14,-,TRBJ2-7,TGTGCCACCAGTGATTTGGGCACACCCCACGAGCAGTACTTC,CATSDLGTPHEQYF
many,TRBV20-1,17,TRBD1,TRBJ2-3,TGCAGTGCTACACTAAGGGACAGGGGTGGACTTACAGATACGCAGTATTTT,CSATLRDRGGLTDTQYF
-,TRBV20-1,15,TRBD2,TRBJ2-7,TGCAGTGCTTCCGGGACTAGCGGGAGGGAGGACGAGCAGTACTTC,CSASGTSGREDEQYF
many,TRBV19,14,-,TRBJ2-1,TGTGCCAGTAGCCCTCAACATCAGGGTGGTGAGCAGTTCTTC,CASSPQHQGGEQFF
many,TRBV6-6,15,-,TRBJ1-2,TGTGCCAGCAGTTACGACAGTTCTAGAAACTATGGCTACACCTTC,CASSYDSSRNYGYTF
many,TRBV9,14,-,TRBJ2-1,TGTGCCAGCAGCGACACTCCGACTAGTTTTGAGCAGTTCTTC,CASSDTPTSFEQFF
-,TRBV11-2,15,TRBD2,TRBJ2-7,TGTGCCACCGTGGAACTAGCGGGAGACTCCTACGAGCAGTACTTC,CATVELAGDSYEQYF
-,TRBV19,13,-,TRBJ1-1,TGTGCCAGTGGGATTACCACGGGCACTGAAGCTTTCTTT,CASGITTGTEAFF
many,TRBV7-2,13,-,TRBJ2-3,TGTGCCAGCAGCCCCCGCAACACAGATACGCAGTATTTT,CASSPRNTDTQYF
many,TRBV20-1,16,TRBD1,TRBJ2-7,TGCAGTGCCAAAAACTGGGGACAGGGGTCCTCCTACGAGCAGTACTTC,CSAKNWGQGSSYEQYF